These T cell receptor beta chains were read from a single sample in a study of T-cell memory formation after mild COVID-19. From the 5' RACE reads, TCRdb called clonotypes with MiXCR, one entry per CDR3 protein. The data show hundreds of thousands of distinct CDR3 sequences, about 17% seen once. The specimen was PBMCs or a T cell subset sorted from them (not recorded which). Receptor source: a young man who had mild COVID-19 (a few samples of this study predate the infection). Cell type and time point are not known. CDR3s include the opening cysteine and the closing phenylalanine or tryptophan. The D gene is left open where the match is weak. Clone size appears in some rows only: once, few, many, or a class for an expanded clone.

CDR3 DNA | CDR3 protein | clone size | J gene | V gene | D gene
TGTGCCATCAGTGATCGTCCCTACAATGAGCAGTTCTTC | CAISDRPYNEQFF | few | TRBJ2-1 | TRBV10-3 | NA
TGTGCCAGCCGGGCAGGACCTAACTATGGCTACACCTTC | CASRAGPNYGYTF | many | TRBJ1-2 | TRBV7-9 | NA
TGTGCCAGCAGCGATGACAGGGATACGCAGTATTTT | CASSDDRDTQYF | NA | TRBJ2-3 | TRBV12-3/TRBV12-4 | NA
TGTGCCAGCAGTTTAGGAGGGACTCTCGGCTACACCTTC | CASSLGGTLGYTF | NA | TRBJ1-2 | TRBV27 | NA
TGCAGTGCTAGCACACCCCTTGGTCAGCCCCAGCATTTT | CSASTPLGQPQHF | few | TRBJ1-5 | TRBV20-1 | NA
TGTGCCAGCAGCTTAACTGGGGTATTTGGAGAAGCTTTCTTT | CASSLTGVFGEAFF | few | TRBJ1-1 | TRBV7-2 | NA
TGTGCCAGCTCATTCGACAGAGCTAACTATGGCTACACCTTC | CASSFDRANYGYTF | few | TRBJ1-2 | TRBV18 | NA
TGTGCCAGCTCACCAAGAGAGGGGCCGACCTCTGGAAACACCATATATTTT | CASSPREGPTSGNTIYF | NA | TRBJ1-3 | TRBV18 | NA
TGCAGTGCTAGAGATGTAGCCAGCTATGGCTACACCTTC | CSARDVASYGYTF | NA | TRBJ1-2 | TRBV20-1 | NA
TGTGCCACCAGCTCCCGGTTTCAAAGCTCTGGAAACACCATATATTTT | CATSSRFQSSGNTIYF | NA | TRBJ1-3 | TRBV15 | NA
TGCGCCAGCAACGACAGGGGAAAAGAGACCCAGTACTTC | CASNDRGKETQYF | few | TRBJ2-5 | TRBV5-1 | TRBD1
TGCGCCAGCAGCTTGGGGGCCTCCAGGGTCACTGAAGCTTTCTTT | CASSLGASRVTEAFF | NA | TRBJ1-1 | TRBV5-1 | NA
TGTGCCAGCAGCGGCCCCCGGGATCACGAGCAGTTCTTC | CASSGPRDHEQFF | NA | TRBJ2-1 | TRBV9 | NA
TGTGCCAGCAGCGCGACAGTTGGCCCTGAAAAACTGTTTTTT | CASSATVGPEKLFF | few | TRBJ1-4 | TRBV9 | NA
TGCGCCAGCAGTCAACCCCGTTATGGGGAGACCCAGTACTTC | CASSQPRYGETQYF | few | TRBJ2-5 | TRBV23-1 | NA
TGTGCCAGCAGCCGTAAGGATGGTGGAAACACCATATATTTT | CASSRKDGGNTIYF | NA | TRBJ1-3 | TRBV7-6 | NA
TGTGCCAGCAGCCCGCCGGGGGGGCGATACACAGATACGCAGTATTTT | CASSPPGGRYTDTQYF | NA | TRBJ2-3 | TRBV7-6 | TRBD2
TGCGCCAGCAGCCAAGACGGTCTCCTGGACTATGAGCAGTTCTTC | CASSQDGLLDYEQFF | NA | TRBJ2-1 | TRBV4-1 | NA
TGTGCCAGCAGTGAATTATCAGCGACAACTACCTACTTC | CASSELSATTTYF | NA | TRBJ2-4 | TRBV2 | NA
TGTGCCAGCAGCAGTGGACTAGCGGGGGGGCCCATCGCAGATACGCAGTATTTT | CASSSGLAGGPIADTQYF | few | TRBJ2-3 | TRBV7-9 | TRBD2